The T cell receptor (beta chain) described here comes from a study of beta chain features in type 1 diabetes. Study-level information: The samples had 107,917,701 sorted cells examined in all.

Trimming removed 0 bases from V and 8 bases from J; junction bases left unmatched: 7. The CDR3 is made up of 15 amino acids. Looked up from germline, CDR1 is SGHNT and CDR2 is YYREEE (reference sequence). This clone appeared a few times. Reverse transcription of all isolated RNA meant that expressed TCRB transcripts were sequenced. Clones were sequenced by immunoSEQ multiplex PCR, and TCRdb holds only the in-frame ones, with some missing. This table has 360,000 or so clones, about 18% appearing once. Material: naive CD4+ T cells from blood. The clonotype originates from a woman between 18 and 29 years old in good health. V usage is TRBV5-4 and J usage is TRBJ2-1; 8 bases map to TRBD1. The CDR3 region has the DNA TGTGCCAGCAGCTTGGGACAGGGGTTTGGGCATGAGCAGTTCTTC. Encoded protein: CASSLGQGFGHEQFF.